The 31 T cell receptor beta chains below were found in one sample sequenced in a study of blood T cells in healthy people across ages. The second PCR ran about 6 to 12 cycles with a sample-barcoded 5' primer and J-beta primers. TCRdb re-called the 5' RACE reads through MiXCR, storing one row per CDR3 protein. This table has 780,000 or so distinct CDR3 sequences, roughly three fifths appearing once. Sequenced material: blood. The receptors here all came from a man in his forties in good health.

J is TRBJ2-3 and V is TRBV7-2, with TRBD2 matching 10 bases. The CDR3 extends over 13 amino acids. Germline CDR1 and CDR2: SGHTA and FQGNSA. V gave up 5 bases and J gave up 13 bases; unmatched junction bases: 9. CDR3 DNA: TGTGCCAGCAGCCAACATACAGCGGGAGGGGAGTATTTT. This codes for CASSQHTAGGEYF.

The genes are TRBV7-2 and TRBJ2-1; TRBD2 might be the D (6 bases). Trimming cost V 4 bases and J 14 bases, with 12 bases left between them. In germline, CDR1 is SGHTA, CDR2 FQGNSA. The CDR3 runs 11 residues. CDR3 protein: CASSSRGYEFF. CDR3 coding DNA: TGTGCCAGCAGCTCCCGGGGGTACGAGTTCTTC.

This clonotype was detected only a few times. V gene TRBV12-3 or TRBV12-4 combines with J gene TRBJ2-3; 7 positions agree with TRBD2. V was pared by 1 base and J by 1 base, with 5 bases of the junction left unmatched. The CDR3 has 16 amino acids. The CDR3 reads CASSLGSGTGTDTQYF. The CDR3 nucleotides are TGTGCCAGCAGTTTAGGGAGCGGGACCGGCACAGATACGCAGTATTTT.

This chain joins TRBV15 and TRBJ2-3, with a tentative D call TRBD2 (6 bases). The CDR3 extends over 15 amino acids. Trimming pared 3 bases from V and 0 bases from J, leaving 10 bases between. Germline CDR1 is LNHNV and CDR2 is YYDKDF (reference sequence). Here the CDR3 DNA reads TGTGCCACCAGCAGGCATCGGGGGAGCACAGATACGCAGTATTTT. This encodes CATSRHRGSTDTQYF. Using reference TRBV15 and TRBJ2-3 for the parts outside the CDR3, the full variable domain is DAMVIQNPRYQVTQFGKPVTLSCSQTLNHNVMYWYQQKSSQAPKLLFHYYDKDFNNEADTPDNFQSRRPNTSFCFLDIRSPGLGDTAMYLCATSRHRGSTDTQYFGPGTRLTVL.

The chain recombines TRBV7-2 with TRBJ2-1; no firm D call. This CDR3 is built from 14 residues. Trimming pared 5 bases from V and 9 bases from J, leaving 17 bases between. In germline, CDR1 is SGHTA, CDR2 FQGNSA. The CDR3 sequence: CASSVNPGPFEQFF. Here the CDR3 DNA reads TGTGCCAGCAGCGTGAACCCGGGCCCTTTTGAGCAGTTCTTC.

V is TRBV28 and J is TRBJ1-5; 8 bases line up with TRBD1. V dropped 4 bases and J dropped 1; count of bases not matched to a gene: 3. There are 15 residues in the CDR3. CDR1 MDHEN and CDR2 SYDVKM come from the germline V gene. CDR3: CASSWTGISNQPQHF. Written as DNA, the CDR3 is TGTGCCAGCAGTTGGACAGGGATAAGCAATCAGCCCCAGCATTTT.

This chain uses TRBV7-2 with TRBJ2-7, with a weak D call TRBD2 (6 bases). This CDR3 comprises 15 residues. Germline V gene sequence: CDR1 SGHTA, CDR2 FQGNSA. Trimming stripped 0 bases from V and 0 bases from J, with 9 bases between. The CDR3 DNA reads TGTGCCAGCAGCTTAGCGGGGGGACTCTCCTACGAGCAGTACTTC. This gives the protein CASSLAGGLSYEQYF.

The CDR3 is CAIRQGDSPSDEQFF. CDR3 coding DNA: TGTGCCATCAGACAGGGGGACAGTCCCTCGGATGAGCAGTTCTTC. This chain links TRBV10-3 with TRBJ2-1, with 8 bases fitting TRBD1. The V segment lost 6 bases and the J segment 8 bases; nucleotides outside the gene matches: 12. This CDR3 is built from 15 residues. CDR1 and CDR2 (germline): ENHRY, SYGVKD.

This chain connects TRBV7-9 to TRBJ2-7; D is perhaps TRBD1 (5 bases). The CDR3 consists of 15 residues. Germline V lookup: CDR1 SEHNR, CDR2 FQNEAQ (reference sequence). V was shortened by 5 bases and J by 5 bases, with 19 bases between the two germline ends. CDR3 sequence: CASSVHGRGLHEQYF. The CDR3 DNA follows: TGTGCCAGCAGCGTCCACGGAAGGGGTCTCCACGAGCAGTACTTC. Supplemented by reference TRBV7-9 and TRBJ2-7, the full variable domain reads DTGVSQNPRHKITKRGQNVTFRCDPISEHNRLYWYRQTLGQGPEFLTYFQNEAQLEKSRLLSDRFSAERPKGSFSTLEIQRTEQGDSAMYLCASSVHGRGLHEQYFGPGTRLTVT.

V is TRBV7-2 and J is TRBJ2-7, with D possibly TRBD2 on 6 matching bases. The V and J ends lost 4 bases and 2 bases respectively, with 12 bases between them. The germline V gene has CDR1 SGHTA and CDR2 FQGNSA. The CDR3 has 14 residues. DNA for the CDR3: TGTGCCAGCAGCTCGGGACTTCTTGCCTACGAGCAGTACTTC. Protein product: CASSSGLLAYEQYF. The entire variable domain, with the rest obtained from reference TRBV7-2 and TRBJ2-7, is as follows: GAGVSQSPSNKVTEKGKDVELRCDPISGHTALYWYRQSLGQGLEFLIYFQGNSAPDKSGLPSDRFSAERTGGSVSTLTIQRTQQEDSAVYLCASSSGLLAYEQYFGPGTRLTVT.

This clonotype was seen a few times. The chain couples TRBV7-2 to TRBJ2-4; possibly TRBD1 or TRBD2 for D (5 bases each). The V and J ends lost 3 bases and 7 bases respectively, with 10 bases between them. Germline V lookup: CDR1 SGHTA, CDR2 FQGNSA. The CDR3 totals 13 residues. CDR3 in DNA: TGTGCCAGCAGCTTGGGACCCACGAACATTCAGTACTTC. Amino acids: CASSLGPTNIQYF.

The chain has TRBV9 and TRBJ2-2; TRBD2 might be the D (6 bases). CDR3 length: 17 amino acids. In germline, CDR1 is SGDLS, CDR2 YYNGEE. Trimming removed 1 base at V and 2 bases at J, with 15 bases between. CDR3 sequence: CASSVFPAGTNTGELFF. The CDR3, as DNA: TGTGCCAGCAGCGTATTCCCCGCGGGGACCAACACCGGGGAGCTGTTTTTT.

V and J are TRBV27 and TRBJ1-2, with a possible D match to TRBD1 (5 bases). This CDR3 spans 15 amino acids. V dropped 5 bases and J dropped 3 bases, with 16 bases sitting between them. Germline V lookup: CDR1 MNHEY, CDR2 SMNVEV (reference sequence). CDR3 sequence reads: CASSPQRGWDYGYTF. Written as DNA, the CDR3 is TGTGCCAGCAGTCCCCAAAGGGGCTGGGACTATGGCTACACCTTC.

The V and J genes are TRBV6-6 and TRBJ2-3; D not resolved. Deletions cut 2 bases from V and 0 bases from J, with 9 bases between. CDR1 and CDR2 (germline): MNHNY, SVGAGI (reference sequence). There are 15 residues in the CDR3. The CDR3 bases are TGTGCCAGCAGTTACGCGGAGAGCAGCACAGATACGCAGTATTTT. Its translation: CASSYAESSTDTQYF.

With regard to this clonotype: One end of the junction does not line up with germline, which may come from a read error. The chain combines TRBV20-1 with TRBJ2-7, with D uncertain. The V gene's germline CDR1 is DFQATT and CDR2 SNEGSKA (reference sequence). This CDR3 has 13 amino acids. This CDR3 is CSAGDTYSYEQYF. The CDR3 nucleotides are TGCAGTGCTGGAGACACCTACTCCTACGAGCAGTACTTC.

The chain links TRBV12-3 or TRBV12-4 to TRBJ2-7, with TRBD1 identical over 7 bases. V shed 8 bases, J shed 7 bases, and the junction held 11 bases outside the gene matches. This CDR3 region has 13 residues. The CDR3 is CASGQEIYNEQYF. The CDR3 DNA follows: TGTGCCAGCGGACAGGAGATCTACAATGAGCAGTACTTC.

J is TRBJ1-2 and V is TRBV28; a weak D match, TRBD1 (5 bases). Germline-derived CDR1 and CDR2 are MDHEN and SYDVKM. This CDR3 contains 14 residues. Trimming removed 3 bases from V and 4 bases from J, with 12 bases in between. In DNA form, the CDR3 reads TGTGCCAGCAGTTTTTCAGGGACGGGCTATGGCTACACCTTC. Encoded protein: CASSFSGTGYGYTF.

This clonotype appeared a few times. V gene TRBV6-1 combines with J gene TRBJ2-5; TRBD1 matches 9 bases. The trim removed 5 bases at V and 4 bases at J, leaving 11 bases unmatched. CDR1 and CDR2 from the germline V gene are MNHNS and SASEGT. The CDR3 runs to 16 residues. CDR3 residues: CASSTRDRDPPETQYF. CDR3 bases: TGTGCCAGCAGTACGCGGGACAGGGATCCTCCAGAGACCCAGTACTTC.

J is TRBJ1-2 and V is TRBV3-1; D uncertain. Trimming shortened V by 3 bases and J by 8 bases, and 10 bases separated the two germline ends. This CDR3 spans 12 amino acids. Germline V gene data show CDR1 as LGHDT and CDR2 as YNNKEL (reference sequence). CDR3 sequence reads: CASSQIERGYTF. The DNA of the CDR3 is TGTGCCAGCAGCCAGATTGAGCGGGGCTACACCTTC.

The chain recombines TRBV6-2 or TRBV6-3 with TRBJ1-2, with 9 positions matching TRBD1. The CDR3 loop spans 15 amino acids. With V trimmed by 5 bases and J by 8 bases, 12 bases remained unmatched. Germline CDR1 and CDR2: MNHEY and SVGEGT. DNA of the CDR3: TGTGCCAGCAGTACTACCCCGGGACAGGGTCGGGGCTACACCTTC. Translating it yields CASSTTPGQGRGYTF.

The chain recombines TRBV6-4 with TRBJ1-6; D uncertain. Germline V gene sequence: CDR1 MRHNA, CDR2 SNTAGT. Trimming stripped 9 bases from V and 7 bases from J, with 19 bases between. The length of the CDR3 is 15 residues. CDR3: CASSSTPRPNSPLHF. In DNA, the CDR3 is TGTGCCAGTTCGTCGACCCCCAGGCCCAATTCACCCCTCCACTTT.

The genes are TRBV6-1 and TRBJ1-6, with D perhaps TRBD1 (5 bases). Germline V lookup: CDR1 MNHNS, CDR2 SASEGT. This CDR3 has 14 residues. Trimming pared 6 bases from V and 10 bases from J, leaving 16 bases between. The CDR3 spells CASRERLGGSPLHF. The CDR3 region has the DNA TGTGCCAGCAGAGAGAGGTTGGGGGGATCACCCCTCCACTTT.

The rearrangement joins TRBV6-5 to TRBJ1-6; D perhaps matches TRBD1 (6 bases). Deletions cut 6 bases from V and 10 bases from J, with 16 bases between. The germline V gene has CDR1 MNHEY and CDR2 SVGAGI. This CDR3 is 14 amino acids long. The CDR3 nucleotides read TGTGCCAGCAGATCGCCAGGGGTAGGGTCACCCCTCCACTTT. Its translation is CASRSPGVGSPLHF.

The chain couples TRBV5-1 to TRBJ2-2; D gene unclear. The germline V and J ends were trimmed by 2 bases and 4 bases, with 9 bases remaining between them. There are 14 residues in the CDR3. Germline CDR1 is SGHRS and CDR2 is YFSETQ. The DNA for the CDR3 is TGCGCCAGCAGCTTACAAACGGGCACCGGGGAGCTGTTTTTT. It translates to CASSLQTGTGELFF.

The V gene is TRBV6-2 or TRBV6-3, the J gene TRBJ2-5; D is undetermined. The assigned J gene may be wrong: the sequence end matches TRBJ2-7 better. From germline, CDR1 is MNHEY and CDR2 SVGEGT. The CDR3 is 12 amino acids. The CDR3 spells CASSYGMYEQYF. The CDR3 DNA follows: TGTGCCAGCAGTTACGGAATGTACGAGCAGTACTTC.

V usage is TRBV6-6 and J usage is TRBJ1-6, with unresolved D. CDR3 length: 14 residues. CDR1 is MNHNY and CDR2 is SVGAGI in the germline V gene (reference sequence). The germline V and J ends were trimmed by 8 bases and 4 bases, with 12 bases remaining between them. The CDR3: CASSPESYNSPLHF. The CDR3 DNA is TGTGCCAGCTCCCCGGAATCTTATAATTCACCCCTCCACTTT.

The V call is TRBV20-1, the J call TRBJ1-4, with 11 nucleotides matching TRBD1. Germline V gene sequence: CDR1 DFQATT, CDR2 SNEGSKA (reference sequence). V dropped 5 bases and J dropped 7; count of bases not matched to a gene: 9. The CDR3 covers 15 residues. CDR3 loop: CSASQDRGRVEKLFF. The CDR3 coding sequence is TGCAGTGCTTCGCAGGACAGGGGGCGCGTTGAAAAACTGTTTTTT.

CDR3 region: CASSPRDRGNVGYTF. CDR3 in DNA: TGTGCCAGCAGCCCGCGGGACAGGGGTAACGTCGGCTACACCTTC. The rearrangement links TRBV9 to TRBJ1-2; TRBD1 aligns across 10 bases. This CDR3 region has 15 residues. V was clipped by 4 bases and J by 8 bases; unmatched bases: 11. Germline assignment: CDR1 SGDLS and CDR2 YYNGEE.

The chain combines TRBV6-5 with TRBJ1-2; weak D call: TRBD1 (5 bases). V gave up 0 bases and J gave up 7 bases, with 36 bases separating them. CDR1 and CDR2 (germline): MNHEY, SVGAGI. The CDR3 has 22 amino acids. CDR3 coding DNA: TGTGCCAGCAGTTACTCCCCGGGGCGTACTATGGCTACACAATTTCGGAGGCCTGGCTACACCTTC. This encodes CASSYSPGRTMATQFRRPGYTF.

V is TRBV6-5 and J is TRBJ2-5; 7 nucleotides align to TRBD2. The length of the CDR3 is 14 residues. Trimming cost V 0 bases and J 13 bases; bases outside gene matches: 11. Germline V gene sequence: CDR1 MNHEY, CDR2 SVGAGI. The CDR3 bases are TGTGCCAGCAGTTACTCAGTTGGGACTACCCGGTCGTACTTC. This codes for CASSYSVGTTRSYF.

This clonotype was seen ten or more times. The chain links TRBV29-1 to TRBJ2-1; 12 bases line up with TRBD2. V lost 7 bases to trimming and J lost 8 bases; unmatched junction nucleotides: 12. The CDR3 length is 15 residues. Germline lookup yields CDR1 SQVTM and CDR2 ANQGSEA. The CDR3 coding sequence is TGCAGCGGCGATCCGGGGCTAGCGGGAGGGCATGAGCAGTTCTTC. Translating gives CSGDPGLAGGHEQFF.